This T cell receptor (beta chain) comes out of a study of T cell responses to AZD1222 COVID-19 vaccine. On the study more broadly: Pooled in the analysis were second doses at about 4 or about 12 weeks.

The method was immunoSEQ multiplex PCR; TCRdb's version includes in-frame clones alone and lacks a portion of them. Among 75,000 to 90,000 clones listed, approximately 84% were seen once. Regarding the study as a whole: Only a handful of AZD1222 recipients were seropositive at baseline.

A note on this clone: Its antigen remains unknown.

Germline CDR1 is SQVTM and CDR2 is ANQGSEA. V lost 1 base and J lost 6, with 11 bases in between. The CDR3 is 13 residues long. The sequence was collected from an adult in good health. The V call is TRBV29-1, the J call TRBJ2-3, with D perhaps TRBD2 (6 bases). Sequenced material: peripheral blood, taken on day 0 of AZD1222 vaccination. CDR3 loop: CSVEVAGTDTQYF. The CDR3 nucleotides read TGCAGCGTTGAAGTCGCGGGAACGGATACGCAGTATTTT.